This T cell receptor (beta chain) was sequenced during a study of shared clonotypes between healthy human individuals. Generated by immunoSEQ multiplex PCR, the TCRdb table keeps only in-frame clones and is missing some. The sample records over 1.4 million clones, roughly 96% being singletons. V shed 4 bases and J shed 8 bases, with 18 bases lying between them. Per the germline V gene, CDR1 is KGHSH and CDR2 is LQKENI. CDR3 length equals 15 residues. HIV-negative, healthy adults without recent acute infections or vaccinations were the donors. The study separated CD4+ cells into CD45RA+ naive and CD45RA-negative memory subsets.

Sequenced: naive CD4+ T cells sorted from blood. Subset described: CD45RA+ positively selected. This sequence was found in a man aged 25 to 40 in good health. This rearrangement joins TRBV18 to TRBJ2-1; D is ambiguous. DNA of the CDR3: TGTGCCAGCTCACGCCGCGACATAGCTCAGCATGAGCAGTTCTTC. It codes for CASSRRDIAQHEQFF.